This T cell receptor (beta chain) was recovered during a study of blood T cell repertoires in COVID-19. Study as a whole: T cells, B-cell-depleted T cells, or PBMCs supplied cDNA or gDNA.

This clone was seen just once. Under the authors' procedure: For nucleated cells, counts were estimated from reference gene primer amplification. Clones were read by immunoSEQ multiplex PCR, and TCRdb kept only the in-frame ones, dropping some. V, J and clone size are those of that table, while D and trimming were read from the DNA. The sample includes around 66,000 clones, over 75% seen only once; the top ten take over 6.5%. The sequencing input was peripheral blood. This clonotype was sampled from a man aged 60 to 75 with acute or convalescent COVID-19.

The CDR3 nucleotides are TGTGCCAACGGACAGCTGAACACTGAAGCTTTCTTT. This translates into CANGQLNTEAFF. The chain joins TRBV6-5 to TRBJ1-1, with a weak D call TRBD1 (6 bases). The V end was cut by 10 bases, the J end by 0 bases, with 9 bases between. The CDR3 is 12 amino acids. Germline CDR1 and CDR2: MNHEY and SVGAGI.